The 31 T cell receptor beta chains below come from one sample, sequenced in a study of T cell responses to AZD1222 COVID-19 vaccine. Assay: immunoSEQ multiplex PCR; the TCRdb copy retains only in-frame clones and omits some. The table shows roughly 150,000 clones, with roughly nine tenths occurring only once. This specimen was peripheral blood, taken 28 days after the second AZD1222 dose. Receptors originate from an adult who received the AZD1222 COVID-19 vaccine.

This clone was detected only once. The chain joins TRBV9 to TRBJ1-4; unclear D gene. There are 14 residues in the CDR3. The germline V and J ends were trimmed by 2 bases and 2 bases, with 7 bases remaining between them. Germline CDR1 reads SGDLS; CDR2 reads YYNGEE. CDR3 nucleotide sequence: TGTGCCAGCAGCGTCGGCGGCACTAATGAAAAACTGTTTTTT. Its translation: CASSVGGTNEKLFF. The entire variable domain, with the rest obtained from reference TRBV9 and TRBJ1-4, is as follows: DSGVTQTPKHLITATGQRVTLRCSPRSGDLSVYWYQQSLDQGLQFLIQYYNGEERAKGNILERFSAQQFPDLHSELNLSSLELGDSALYFCASSVGGTNEKLFFGSGTQLSVL.

The CDR3 region is CASSPVPGSGNTIYF. In nucleotides, the CDR3 is TGTGCCAGCTCACCAGTCCCAGGCTCTGGAAACACCATATATTTT. V and J are TRBV18 and TRBJ1-3; D uncertain. CDR1 is KGHSH and CDR2 is LQKENI in the germline V gene. The CDR3 consists of 15 residues. The V end was cut by 2 bases, the J end by 0 bases, with 8 bases between. The variable domain in full, completed from reference TRBV18 and TRBJ1-3, reads NAGVMQNPRHLVRRRGQEARLRCSPMKGHSHVYWYRQLPEEGLKFMVYLQKENIIDESGMPKERFSAEFPKEGPSILRIQQVVRGDSAAYFCASSPVPGSGNTIYFGEGSWLTVV.

The CDR3 sequence: CASSPGGGYTNEKLFF. CDR3 DNA: TGTGCTAGTTCCCCTGGTGGGGGTTACACTAATGAAAAACTGTTTTTT. V usage is TRBV12-5 and J usage is TRBJ1-4, with D maybe TRBD1 (5 bases). This CDR3 is 16 amino acids long. V lost 8 bases and J lost 2, with 18 bases in between. The germline gives CDR1 LGHNT, CDR2 FRNRAP.

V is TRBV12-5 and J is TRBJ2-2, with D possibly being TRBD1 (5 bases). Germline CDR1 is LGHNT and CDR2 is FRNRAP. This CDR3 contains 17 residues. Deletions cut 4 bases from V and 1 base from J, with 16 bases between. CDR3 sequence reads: CASGWPEDIENTGELFF. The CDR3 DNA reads TGTGCTAGTGGTTGGCCAGAGGACATAGAGAACACCGGGGAGCTGTTTTTT.

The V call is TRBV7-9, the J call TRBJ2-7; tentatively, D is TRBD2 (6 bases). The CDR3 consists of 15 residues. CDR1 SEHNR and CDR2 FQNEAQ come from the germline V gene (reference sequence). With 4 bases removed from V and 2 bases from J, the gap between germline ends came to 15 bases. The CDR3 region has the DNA TGTGCCAGCAGCTCGCGGGGCACGCTACCCTACGAGCAGTACTTC. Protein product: CASSSRGTLPYEQYF.

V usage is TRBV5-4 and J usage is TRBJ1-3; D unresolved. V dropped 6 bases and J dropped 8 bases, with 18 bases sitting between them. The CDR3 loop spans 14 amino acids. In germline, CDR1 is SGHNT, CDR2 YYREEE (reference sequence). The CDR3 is CASKHRHSRDTIYF. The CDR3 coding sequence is TGTGCCAGCAAACATAGGCATTCCCGGGACACCATATATTTT.

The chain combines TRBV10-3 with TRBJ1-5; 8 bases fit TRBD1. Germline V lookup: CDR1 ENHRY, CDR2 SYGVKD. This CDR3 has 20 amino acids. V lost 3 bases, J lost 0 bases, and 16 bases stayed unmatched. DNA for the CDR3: TGTGCCATCAGTGACCCCCCCACGAGACAGGGGACGTATAGCAATCAGCCCCAGCATTTT. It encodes CAISDPPTRQGTYSNQPQHF.

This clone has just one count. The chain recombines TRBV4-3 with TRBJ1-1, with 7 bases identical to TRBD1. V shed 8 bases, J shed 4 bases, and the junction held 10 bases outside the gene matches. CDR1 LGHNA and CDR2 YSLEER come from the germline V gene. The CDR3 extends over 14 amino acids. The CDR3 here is CASSSDRAGTEAFF. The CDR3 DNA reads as TGCGCCAGCTCTTCAGACAGGGCTGGCACTGAAGCTTTCTTT.

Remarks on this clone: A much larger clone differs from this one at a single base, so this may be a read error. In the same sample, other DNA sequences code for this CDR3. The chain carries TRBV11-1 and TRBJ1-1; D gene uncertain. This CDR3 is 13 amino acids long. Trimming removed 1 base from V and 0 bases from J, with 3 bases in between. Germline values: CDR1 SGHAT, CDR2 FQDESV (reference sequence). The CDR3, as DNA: TGTGCCAGCAGCTTAGGCCTGAACACTGAAGCTTTCTTT. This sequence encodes CASSLGLNTEAFF.

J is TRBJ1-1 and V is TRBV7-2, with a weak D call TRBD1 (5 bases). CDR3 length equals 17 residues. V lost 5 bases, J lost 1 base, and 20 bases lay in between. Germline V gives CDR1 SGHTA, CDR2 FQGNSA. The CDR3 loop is CASSPLWGGHGNTEAFF. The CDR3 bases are TGTGCCAGCAGCCCTCTGTGGGGGGGTCATGGGAACACTGAAGCTTTCTTT.

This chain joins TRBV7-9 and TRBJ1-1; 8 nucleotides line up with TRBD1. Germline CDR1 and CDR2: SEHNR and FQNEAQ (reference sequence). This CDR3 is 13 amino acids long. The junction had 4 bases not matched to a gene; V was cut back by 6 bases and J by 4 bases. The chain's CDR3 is CASSGQGGTEAFF. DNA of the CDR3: TGTGCCAGCAGTGGACAGGGAGGCACTGAAGCTTTCTTT.

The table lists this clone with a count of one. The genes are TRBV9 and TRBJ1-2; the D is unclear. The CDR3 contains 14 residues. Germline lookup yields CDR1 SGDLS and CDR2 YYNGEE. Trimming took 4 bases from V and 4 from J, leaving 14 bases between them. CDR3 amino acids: CASSSAGVGYGYTF. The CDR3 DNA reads TGTGCCAGCAGCTCCGCTGGGGTGGGCTATGGCTACACCTTC.

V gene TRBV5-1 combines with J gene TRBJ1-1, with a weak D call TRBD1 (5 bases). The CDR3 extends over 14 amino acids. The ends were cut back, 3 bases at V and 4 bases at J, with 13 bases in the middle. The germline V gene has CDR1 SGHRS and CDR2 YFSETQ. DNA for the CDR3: TGCGCCAGCAGCTCGGGAGCCGGGGGCACTGAAGCTTTCTTT. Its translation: CASSSGAGGTEAFF.

The chain's CDR3 is CASRGRGSNEKLFF. As DNA, the CDR3 is TGTGCCAGCAGGGGACGGGGTTCTAATGAAAAACTGTTTTTT. V and J are TRBV6-5 and TRBJ1-4, with D tentatively TRBD1 (5 bases). This CDR3 is built from 14 residues. V lost 6 bases and J 3 bases, leaving 11 bases between the germline ends. Germline V CDR1 and CDR2: MNHEY, SVGAGI.

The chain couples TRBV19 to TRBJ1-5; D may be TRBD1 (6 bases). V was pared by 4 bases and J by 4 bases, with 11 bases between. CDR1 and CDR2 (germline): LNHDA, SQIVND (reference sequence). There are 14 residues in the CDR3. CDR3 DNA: TGTGCCAGTAGTACCCGACAGGTGAATCAGCCCCAGCATTTT. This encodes CASSTRQVNQPQHF.

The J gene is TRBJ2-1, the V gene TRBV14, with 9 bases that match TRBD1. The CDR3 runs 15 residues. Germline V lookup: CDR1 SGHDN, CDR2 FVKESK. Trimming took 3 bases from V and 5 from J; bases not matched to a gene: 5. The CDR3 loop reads CASSQGQGSHNEQFF. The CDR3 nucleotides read TGTGCCAGCAGCCAGGGACAGGGTTCCCACAATGAGCAGTTCTTC.

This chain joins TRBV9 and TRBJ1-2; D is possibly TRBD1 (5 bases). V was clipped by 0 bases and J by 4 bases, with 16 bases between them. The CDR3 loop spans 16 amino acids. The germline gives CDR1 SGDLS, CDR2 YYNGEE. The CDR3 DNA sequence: TGTGCCAGCAGCGTAGTGGGGCAGGGTCTCATCTATGGCTACACCTTC. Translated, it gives CASSVVGQGLIYGYTF. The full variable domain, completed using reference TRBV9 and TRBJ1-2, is DSGVTQTPKHLITATGQRVTLRCSPRSGDLSVYWYQQSLDQGLQFLIQYYNGEERAKGNILERFSAQQFPDLHSELNLSSLELGDSALYFCASSVVGQGLIYGYTFGSGTRLTVV.

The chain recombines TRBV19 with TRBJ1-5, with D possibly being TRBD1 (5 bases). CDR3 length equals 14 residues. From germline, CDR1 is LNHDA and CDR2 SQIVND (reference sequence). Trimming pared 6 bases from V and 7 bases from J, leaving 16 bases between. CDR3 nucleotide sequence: TGTGCCAGTAGGGTGGTGCAGGGCGGACAGCCCCAGCATTTT. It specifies CASRVVQGGQPQHF.

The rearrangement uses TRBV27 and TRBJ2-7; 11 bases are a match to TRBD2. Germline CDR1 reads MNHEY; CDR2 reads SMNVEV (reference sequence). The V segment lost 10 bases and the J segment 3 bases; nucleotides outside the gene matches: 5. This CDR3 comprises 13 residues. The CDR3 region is CATSGLADYEQYF. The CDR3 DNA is TGTGCCACCTCGGGACTAGCGGACTACGAGCAGTACTTC.

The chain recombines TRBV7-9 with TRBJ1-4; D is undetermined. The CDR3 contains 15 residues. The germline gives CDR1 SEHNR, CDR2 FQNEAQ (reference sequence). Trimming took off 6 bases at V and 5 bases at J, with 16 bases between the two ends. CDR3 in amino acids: CASRPSGSGNEKLFF. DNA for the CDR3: TGTGCCAGCAGACCATCGGGTTCGGGGAATGAAAAACTGTTTTTT. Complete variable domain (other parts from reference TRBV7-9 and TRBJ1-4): DTGVSQNPRHKITKRGQNVTFRCDPISEHNRLYWYRQTLGQGPEFLTYFQNEAQLEKSRLLSDRFSAERPKGSFSTLEIQRTEQGDSAMYLCASRPSGSGNEKLFFGSGTQLSVL.

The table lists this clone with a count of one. The CDR3 sequence: CASSMTGSLNTEAFF. CDR3 DNA sequence: TGTGCCAGTAGTATGACAGGGTCTTTGAACACTGAAGCTTTCTTT. This chain links TRBV19 with TRBJ1-1; 7 bases agree with TRBD1. From germline, CDR1 is LNHDA and CDR2 SQIVND (reference sequence). V was pared by 3 bases and J by 0 bases, with 4 bases of the junction left unmatched. The CDR3 is 15 amino acids.

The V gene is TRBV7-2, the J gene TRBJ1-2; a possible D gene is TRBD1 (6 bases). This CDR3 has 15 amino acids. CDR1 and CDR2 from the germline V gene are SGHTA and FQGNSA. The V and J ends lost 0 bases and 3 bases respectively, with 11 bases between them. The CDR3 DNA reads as TGTGCCAGCAGCTTAGCAGGACGACAGGACTATGGCTACACCTTC. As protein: CASSLAGRQDYGYTF.

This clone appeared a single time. CDR3 protein: CASSEGRTGGQETQYF. The CDR3 DNA follows: TGTGCCAGCAGTGAAGGTCGGACAGGGGGGCAAGAGACCCAGTACTTC. The chain is built from TRBV6-1 and TRBJ2-5; the match to TRBD1 covers 10 bases. CDR3 length: 16 amino acids. Germline assignment: CDR1 MNHNS and CDR2 SASEGT. Trimming at V came to 1 base and at J to 2 bases, leaving 4 bases not matched to a gene.

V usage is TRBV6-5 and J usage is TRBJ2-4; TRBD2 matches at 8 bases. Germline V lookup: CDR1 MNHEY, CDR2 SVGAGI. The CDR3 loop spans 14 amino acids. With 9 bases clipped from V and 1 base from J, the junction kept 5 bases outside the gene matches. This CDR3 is CASSGAGAKNIQYF. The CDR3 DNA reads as TGTGCCAGTAGCGGGGCCGGGGCCAAAAACATTCAGTACTTC.

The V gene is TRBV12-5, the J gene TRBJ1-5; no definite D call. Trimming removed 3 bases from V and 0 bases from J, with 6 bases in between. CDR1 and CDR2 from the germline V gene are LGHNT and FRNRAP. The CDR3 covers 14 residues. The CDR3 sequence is CASGFGGSNQPQHF. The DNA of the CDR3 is TGTGCTAGTGGTTTCGGCGGTAGCAATCAGCCCCAGCATTTT.

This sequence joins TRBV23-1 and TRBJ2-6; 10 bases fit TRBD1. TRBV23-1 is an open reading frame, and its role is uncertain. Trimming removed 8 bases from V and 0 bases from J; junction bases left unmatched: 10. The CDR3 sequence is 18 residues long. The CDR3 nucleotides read TGCGCCAGCGCCACCGGGACAGGGGTCTTCTCTGGGGCCAACGTCCTGACTTTC. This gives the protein CASATGTGVFSGANVLTF.

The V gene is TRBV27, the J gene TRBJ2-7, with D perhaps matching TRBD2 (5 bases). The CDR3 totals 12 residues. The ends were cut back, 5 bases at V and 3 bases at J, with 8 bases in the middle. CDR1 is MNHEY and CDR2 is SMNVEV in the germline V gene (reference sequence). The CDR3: CASSASGYEQYF. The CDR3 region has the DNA TGTGCCAGCAGTGCAAGCGGCTACGAGCAGTACTTC.

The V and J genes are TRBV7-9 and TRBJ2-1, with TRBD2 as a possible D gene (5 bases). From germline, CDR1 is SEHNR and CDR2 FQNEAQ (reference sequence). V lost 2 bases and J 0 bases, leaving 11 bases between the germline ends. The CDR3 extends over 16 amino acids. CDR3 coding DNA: TGTGCCAGCAGCTTATTAAGGACTTCCTCCTACAATGAGCAGTTCTTC. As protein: CASSLLRTSSYNEQFF.

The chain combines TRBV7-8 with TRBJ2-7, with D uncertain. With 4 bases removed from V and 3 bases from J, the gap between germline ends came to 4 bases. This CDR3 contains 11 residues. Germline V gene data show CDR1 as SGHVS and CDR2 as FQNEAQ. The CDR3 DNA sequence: TGTGCCAGCAGCTGGAACTACGAGCAGTACTTC. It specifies CASSWNYEQYF.

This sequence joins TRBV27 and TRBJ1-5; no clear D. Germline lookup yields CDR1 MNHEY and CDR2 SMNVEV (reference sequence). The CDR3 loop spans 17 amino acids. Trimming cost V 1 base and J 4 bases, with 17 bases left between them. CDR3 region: CASSLFRVHSSNQPQHF. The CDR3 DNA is TGTGCCAGCAGTTTATTCCGAGTCCACTCTTCGAATCAGCCCCAGCATTTT.

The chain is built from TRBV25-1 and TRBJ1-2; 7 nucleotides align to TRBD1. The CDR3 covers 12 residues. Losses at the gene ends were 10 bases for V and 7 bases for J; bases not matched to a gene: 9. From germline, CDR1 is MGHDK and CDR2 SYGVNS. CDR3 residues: CATGGRGLGYTF. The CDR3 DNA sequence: TGTGCCACCGGGGGGAGGGGGCTTGGCTACACCTTC.